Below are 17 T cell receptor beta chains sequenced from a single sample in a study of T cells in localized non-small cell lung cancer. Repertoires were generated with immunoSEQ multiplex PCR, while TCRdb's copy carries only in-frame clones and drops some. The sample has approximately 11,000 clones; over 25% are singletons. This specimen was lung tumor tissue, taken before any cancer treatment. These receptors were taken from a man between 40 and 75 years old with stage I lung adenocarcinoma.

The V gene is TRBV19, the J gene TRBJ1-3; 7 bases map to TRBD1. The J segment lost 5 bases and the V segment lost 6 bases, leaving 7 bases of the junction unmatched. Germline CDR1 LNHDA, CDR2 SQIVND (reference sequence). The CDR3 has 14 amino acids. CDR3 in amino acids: CASSPRDRRNTIYF. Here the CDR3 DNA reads TGTGCCAGTAGCCCCCGGGACAGAAGAAACACCATATATTTT.

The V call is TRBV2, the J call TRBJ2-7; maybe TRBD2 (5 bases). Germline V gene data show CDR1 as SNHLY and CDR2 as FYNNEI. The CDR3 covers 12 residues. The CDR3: CTSSFSSYEQYF. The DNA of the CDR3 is TGTACCTCTAGCTTTAGCTCCTACGAGCAGTACTTC. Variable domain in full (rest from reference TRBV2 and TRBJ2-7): EPEVTQTPSHQVTQMGQEVILRCVPISNHLYFYWYRQILGQKVEFLVSFYNNEISEKSEIFDDQFSVERPDGSNFTLKIRSTKLEDSAMYFCTSSFSSYEQYFGPGTRLTVT.

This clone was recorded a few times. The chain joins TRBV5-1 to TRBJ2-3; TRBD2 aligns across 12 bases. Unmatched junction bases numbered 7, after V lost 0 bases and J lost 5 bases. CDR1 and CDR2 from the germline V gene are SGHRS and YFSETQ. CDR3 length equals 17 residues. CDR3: CASSLALAGGPQDTQYF. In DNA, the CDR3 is TGCGCCAGCAGCTTGGCCCTAGCGGGGGGGCCTCAAGATACGCAGTATTTT.

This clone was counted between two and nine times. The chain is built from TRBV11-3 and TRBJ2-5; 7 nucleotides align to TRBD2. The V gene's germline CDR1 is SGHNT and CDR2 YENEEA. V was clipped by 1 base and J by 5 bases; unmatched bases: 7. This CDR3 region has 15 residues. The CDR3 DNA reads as TGTGCCAGCAGCTTAGTTTCTAGCGGCAGGGAGACCCAGTACTTC. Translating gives CASSLVSSGRETQYF.

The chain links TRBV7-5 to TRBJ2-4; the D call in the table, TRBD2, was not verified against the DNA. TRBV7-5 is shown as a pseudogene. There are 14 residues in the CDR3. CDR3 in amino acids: CASSLRGTKNIQYF. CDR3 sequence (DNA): TGTGCCAGCAGCTTACGGGGGACCAAAAACATTCAGTACTTC.

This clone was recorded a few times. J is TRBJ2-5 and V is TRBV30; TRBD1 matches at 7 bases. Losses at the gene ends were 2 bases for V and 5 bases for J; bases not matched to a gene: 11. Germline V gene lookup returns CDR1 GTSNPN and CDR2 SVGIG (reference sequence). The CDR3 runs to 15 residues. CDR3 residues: CAWSLRQGVFETQYF. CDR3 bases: TGTGCCTGGAGTCTAAGGCAGGGGGTATTTGAGACCCAGTACTTC.

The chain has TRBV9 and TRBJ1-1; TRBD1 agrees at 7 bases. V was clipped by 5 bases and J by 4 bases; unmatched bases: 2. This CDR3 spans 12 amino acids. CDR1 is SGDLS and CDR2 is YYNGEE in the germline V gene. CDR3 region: CASRTGITEAFF. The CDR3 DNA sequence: TGTGCCAGCAGGACAGGGATCACTGAAGCTTTCTTT.

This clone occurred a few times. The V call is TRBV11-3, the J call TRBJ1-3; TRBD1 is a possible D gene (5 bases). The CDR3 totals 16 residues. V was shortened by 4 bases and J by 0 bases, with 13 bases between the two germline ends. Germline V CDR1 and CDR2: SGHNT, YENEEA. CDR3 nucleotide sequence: TGTGCCAGCAGCTCTTCCGGGGCTTACTCTGGAAACACCATATATTTT. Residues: CASSSSGAYSGNTIYF.

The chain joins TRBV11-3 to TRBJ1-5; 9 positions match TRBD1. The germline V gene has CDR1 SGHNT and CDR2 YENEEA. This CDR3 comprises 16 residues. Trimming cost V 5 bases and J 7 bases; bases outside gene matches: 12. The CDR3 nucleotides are TGTGCCAGCAGCCCATCAACCGGGACAGGGTGGCAGCCCCAGCATTTT. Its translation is CASSPSTGTGWQPQHF.

The CDR3 protein is CASSIAAGAGTGELFF. CDR3 DNA: TGTGCCAGCAGTATCGCGGCAGGGGCTGGCACCGGGGAGCTGTTTTTT. The chain couples TRBV25-1 to TRBJ2-2; D is possibly TRBD1 (6 bases). The CDR3 consists of 16 residues. V was cut by 5 bases and J by 4 bases, with 17 bases left in between. Germline lookup yields CDR1 MGHDK and CDR2 SYGVNS.

The CDR3 sequence: CASSYYRGRDGYTF. The CDR3 DNA reads TGTGCCAGCAGTTACTACAGGGGACGGGATGGCTACACCTTC. The chain links TRBV6-8 to TRBJ1-2; 7 nucleotides align to TRBD1. The V and J ends lost 1 base and 6 bases, in that order; junction bases with no gene match: 5. CDR1 MNHGY and CDR2 SAAAGT come from the germline V gene. The CDR3 sequence is 14 residues long.

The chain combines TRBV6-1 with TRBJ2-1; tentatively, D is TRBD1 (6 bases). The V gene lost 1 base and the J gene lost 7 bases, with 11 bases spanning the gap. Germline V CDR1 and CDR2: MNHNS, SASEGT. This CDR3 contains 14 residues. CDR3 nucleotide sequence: TGTGCCAGCAGTGAAGGGGACATAAGAAATGAGCAGTTCTTC. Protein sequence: CASSEGDIRNEQFF.

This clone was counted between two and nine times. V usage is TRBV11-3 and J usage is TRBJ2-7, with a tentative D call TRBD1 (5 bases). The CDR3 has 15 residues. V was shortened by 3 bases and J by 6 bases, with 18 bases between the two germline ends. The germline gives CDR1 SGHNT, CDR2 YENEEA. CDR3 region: CASSLGQGWSAEQYF. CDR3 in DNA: TGTGCCAGCAGCTTGGGGCAGGGTTGGAGCGCCGAGCAGTACTTC.

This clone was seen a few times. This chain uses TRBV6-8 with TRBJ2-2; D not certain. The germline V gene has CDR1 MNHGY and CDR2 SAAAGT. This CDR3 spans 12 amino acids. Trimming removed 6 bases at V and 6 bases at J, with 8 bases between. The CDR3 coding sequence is TGTGCCAGCAGCCTGTTTGCCGGGGAGCTGTTTTTT. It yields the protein CASSLFAGELFF.

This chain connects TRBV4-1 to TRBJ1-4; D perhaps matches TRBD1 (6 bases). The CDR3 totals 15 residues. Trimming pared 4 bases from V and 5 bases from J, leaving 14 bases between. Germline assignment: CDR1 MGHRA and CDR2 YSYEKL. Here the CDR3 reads CASSPTQGSNEKLFF. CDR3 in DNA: TGCGCCAGCAGCCCCACACAGGGTAGCAATGAAAAACTGTTTTTT.

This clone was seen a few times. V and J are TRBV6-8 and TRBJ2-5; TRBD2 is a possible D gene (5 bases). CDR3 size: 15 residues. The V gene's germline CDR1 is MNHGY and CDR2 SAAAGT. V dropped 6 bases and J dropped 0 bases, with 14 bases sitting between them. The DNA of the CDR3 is TGTGCCAGCAGGAGGGCCTTGGGAGACCAAGAGACCCAGTACTTC. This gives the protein CASRRALGDQETQYF.

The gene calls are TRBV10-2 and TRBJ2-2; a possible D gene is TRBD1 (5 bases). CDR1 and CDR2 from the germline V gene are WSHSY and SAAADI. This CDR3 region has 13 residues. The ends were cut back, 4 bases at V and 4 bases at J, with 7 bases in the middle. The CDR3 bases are TGCGCCAGCAGTGTAGGGGTCACCGGGGAGCTGTTTTTT. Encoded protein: CASSVGVTGELFF.